This TCR beta chain was identified in a study of PD-1 blockade in classical Hodgkin lymphoma. General study findings and limits: Diversity similar to that of newly diagnosed patients was seen at baseline in complete responders. Patients starting nivolumab less than 1 year after ASCT had lower diversity and were excluded from later analyses. Newly diagnosed patients reportedly trailed healthy donors in baseline TCR diversity.

Patients all relapsed after autologous stem cell transplantation, and there was variation in brentuximab vedotin exposure. With respect to this clone: What it recognizes is unknown. One junction end does not reproduce the germline sequence, and a read error may be involved.

Clones were read by immunoSEQ multiplex PCR, and TCRdb kept only the in-frame ones, dropping some. The table lists tens of thousands of clones, about two thirds of them singletons, with more than 12% in the top ten. Germline CDR1 SGHNT, CDR2 YYREEE (reference sequence). This CDR3 spans 15 amino acids. This TCR was recovered from a human donor with classical Hodgkin lymphoma. This specimen consisted of peripheral blood mononuclear cells (PBMCs), obtained before the second cycle of nivolumab. The genes are TRBV5-4 and TRBJ2-3; D tentatively reads TRBD1 or TRBD2 (5 bases each). In nucleotides, the CDR3 is TGTGTCAGCACCATTGAGGGACCCCACACAGATACGCAGTATTTT. It yields the protein CVSTIEGPHTDTQYF.